The 22 T cell receptor beta chains presented below share a single source sample, sequenced in a study of long-term antiretroviral therapy in people with HIV. The libraries were made with immunoSEQ v3.0 at survey level. TCRdb keeps only in-frame clones here, not all; method: immunoSEQ multiplex PCR. The sample has 15,000 to 20,000 clones, approximately 90% seen once. Specimen: unsorted PBMCs, collected 6.9 years after starting antiretroviral therapy. These receptors were taken from a man in his forties or fifties with HIV.

The CDR3 protein is CASRFTSLDNSPLHF. DNA for the CDR3: TGTGCCAGCAGATTCACATCGCTTGATAATTCACCCCTCCACTTT. The rearrangement uses TRBV6-5 and TRBJ1-6, with D hard to call. Deletions cut 6 bases from V and 5 bases from J, with 14 bases between. The germline V gene encodes CDR1 MNHEY and CDR2 SVGAGI. The CDR3 has 15 residues.

J is TRBJ2-5 and V is TRBV5-1, with a tentative D call TRBD2 (6 bases). Trimming took 4 bases from V and 3 from J, leaving 13 bases between them. The CDR3 totals 14 residues. CDR1 and CDR2 (germline): SGHRS, YFSETQ. CDR3 coding DNA: TGCGCCAGCAGCCCCGGGACTGGAGAAGAGACCCAGTACTTC. As protein: CASSPGTGEETQYF.

In nucleotides, the CDR3 is TGTGCCAGCTCACCGGGCAGGGACGAAGCTTTCTTT. Its translation is CASSPGRDEAFF. The chain is built from TRBV18 and TRBJ1-1; D perhaps matches TRBD1 (5 bases). Germline V gene sequence: CDR1 KGHSH, CDR2 LQKENI. There are 12 residues in the CDR3. Trimming shortened V by 3 bases and J by 8 bases, and 10 bases separated the two germline ends.

This clone appeared a single time. The gene calls are TRBV29-1 and TRBJ2-7; D may be TRBD1 (6 bases). Trimming removed 6 bases from V and 2 bases from J, with 14 bases in between. Germline CDR1 is SQVTM and CDR2 is ANQGSEA. The CDR3 sequence is 13 residues long. The CDR3 sequence: CSVRTEYTYEQYF. The CDR3 nucleotides read TGCAGCGTGAGGACAGAATATACCTACGAGCAGTACTTC.

This chain joins TRBV5-4 and TRBJ1-2, with D perhaps TRBD1 (5 bases). CDR3 length: 12 amino acids. The V gene's germline CDR1 is SGHNT and CDR2 YYREEE (reference sequence). V shed 1 base and J shed 5 bases, with 6 bases lying between them. The CDR3 DNA reads as TGTGCCAGCAGCTTGACAGGATATGGCTACACCTTC. The encoded protein is CASSLTGYGYTF.

This sequence joins TRBV11-1 and TRBJ2-2, with 11 bases lining up with TRBD2. The CDR3 length is 16 residues. The germline gives CDR1 SGHAT, CDR2 FQDESV (reference sequence). Trimming removed 5 bases from V and 4 bases from J; junction bases left unmatched: 6. CDR3 region: CASSAPGTSGTGELFF. DNA for the CDR3: TGTGCCAGCAGCGCGCCCGGGACTAGCGGCACCGGGGAGCTGTTTTTT.

This chain uses TRBV30 with TRBJ1-5, with D perhaps TRBD1 (5 bases). CDR3 length: 14 residues. The V end lost 1 base, the J end lost 1 base, and 8 bases lay between the germline ends. Germline CDR1 reads GTSNPN; CDR2 reads SVGIG (reference sequence). The CDR3 here is CAWSAGGSNQPQHF. The CDR3 DNA follows: TGTGCCTGGAGTGCGGGGGGAAGCAATCAGCCCCAGCATTTT.

CDR3 protein: CAWTGDKNEKLFF. For the CDR3, the DNA is TGTGCCTGGACAGGGGACAAAAATGAAAAACTGTTTTTT. The genes are TRBV30 and TRBJ1-4, with a tentative D call TRBD1 (6 bases). Germline V gives CDR1 GTSNPN, CDR2 SVGIG (reference sequence). Trimming shortened V by 4 bases and J by 5 bases, and 11 bases separated the two germline ends. The length of the CDR3 is 13 residues.

The rearrangement uses TRBV16 and TRBJ2-7, with D unclear. The CDR3 totals 12 residues. Germline V gives CDR1 KGHSY, CDR2 FQNENV. Trimming left V 0 bases short and J 4 bases short, with 4 bases between. Here the CDR3 reads CASSQSSYEQYF. The CDR3 bases are TGTGCCAGCAGCCAATCGAGTTACGAGCAGTACTTC.

This clone came up once. The V and J genes are TRBV19 and TRBJ1-5; D perhaps matches TRBD1 (6 bases). The CDR3 sequence is 15 residues long. The V gene's germline CDR1 is LNHDA and CDR2 SQIVND (reference sequence). V lost 6 bases, J lost 2 bases, and 14 bases lay in between. The CDR3 reads CASSVTGFGNQPQHF. The CDR3 nucleotides are TGTGCCAGTAGCGTTACAGGGTTTGGCAATCAGCCCCAGCATTTT.

The chain links TRBV21-1 to TRBJ2-6; TRBD1, the table's D call, lacks a check against the DNA. TRBV21-1 is a known pseudogene. This CDR3 contains 24 residues. As DNA, the CDR3 is TGTGCCAGCAGCAAATTTGGGCGCAGGGGGAATCCCCCCGAAACCGGCTCTGGGGCCAACGTCCTGACTTTC. Translating gives CASSKFGRRGNPPETGSGANVLTF.

The gene calls are TRBV6-1 and TRBJ2-7; 7 nucleotides align to TRBD1. After removal of 3 bases from V and 3 bases from J, the junction contained 8 bases not matched to a gene. This CDR3 contains 15 residues. Germline V gene sequence: CDR1 MNHNS, CDR2 SASEGT. As DNA, the CDR3 is TGTGCCAGCAGTGATAGGGGGCAGCGGCGCTACGAGCAGTACTTC. This translates into CASSDRGQRRYEQYF.

Within the sample, this clone is medium-sized. Other DNA sequences in this specimen translate into the identical CDR3. This rearrangement joins TRBV11-2 to TRBJ1-1; the D is unclear. Deletions cut 1 base from V and 3 bases from J, with 12 bases between. Germline V CDR1 and CDR2: SGHAT, FQNNGV. The CDR3 runs to 15 residues. CDR3 DNA sequence: TGTGCCAGCAGCTTAGGGGGAGTAAGGGACACTGAAGCTTTCTTT. It encodes CASSLGGVRDTEAFF.

The chain uses TRBV13 and TRBJ2-2; D possibly corresponds to TRBD2 (7 bases). The CDR3 covers 19 residues. Per the germline V gene, CDR1 is PRHDT and CDR2 is FYEKMQ (reference sequence). Deletions cut 5 bases from V and 7 bases from J, with 29 bases between. CDR3 in amino acids: CASSTAPDRWEGRNGELFF. CDR3 in DNA: TGTGCCAGCAGCACCGCCCCCGACAGGTGGGAGGGCCGGAACGGGGAGCTGTTTTTT.

This chain uses TRBV11-2 with TRBJ2-1; D not certain. From germline, CDR1 is SGHAT and CDR2 FQNNGV. This CDR3 region has 18 residues. Between the trimmed V and J ends, which lost 0 bases and 2 bases, there was a span of 17 bases. The CDR3 region has the DNA TGTGCCAGCAGCTTAGATCCCTCCACCTTTTATGCCTACAATGAGCAGTTCTTC. Its translation: CASSLDPSTFYAYNEQFF.

The chain is built from TRBV28 and TRBJ1-1, with D perhaps matching TRBD1 (5 bases). The V end lost 8 bases, the J end lost 4 bases, and 14 bases lay between the germline ends. The V gene's germline CDR1 is MDHEN and CDR2 SYDVKM. This CDR3 spans 13 amino acids. CDR3 nucleotides: TGTGCCAGCTGGGGGGATAGGGCCACTGAAGCTTTCTTT. The encoded protein is CASWGDRATEAFF.

This clone occurred once. This chain links TRBV20-1 with TRBJ2-5; D possibly matches TRBD1 or TRBD2 (5 bases each). The V gene's germline CDR1 is DFQATT and CDR2 SNEGSKA (reference sequence). This CDR3 comprises 11 residues. The chain's CDR3 is CSGTPSETQYF. The CDR3 DNA reads as TGCAGCGGGACGCCGAGCGAGACCCAGTACTTC.

The V call is TRBV4-3, the J call TRBJ1-4; D might be TRBD1 (5 bases). Trimming took off 4 bases at V and 3 bases at J, with 18 bases between the two ends. Germline V lookup: CDR1 LGHNA, CDR2 YSLEER. The CDR3 length is 17 residues. The CDR3 region is CASSPRLRLGPNEKLFF. In DNA, the CDR3 is TGCGCCAGCAGCCCGAGACTTCGCTTGGGACCTAATGAAAAACTGTTTTTT.

The chain couples TRBV6-5 to TRBJ1-1; TRBD1 agrees at 10 bases. Germline lookup yields CDR1 MNHEY and CDR2 SVGAGI. The junction had 3 bases not matched to a gene; V was cut back by 6 bases and J by 5 bases. The CDR3 is 13 amino acids. In nucleotides, the CDR3 is TGTGCCAGCAGGACAGGGGGCCGGACTGAAGCTTTCTTT. Protein: CASRTGGRTEAFF.

This rearrangement joins TRBV6-1 to TRBJ2-2, with 11 bases lining up with TRBD1. The germline CDR1 and CDR2 sequences are MNHNS and SASEGT. V lost 8 bases to trimming and J lost 7 bases; unmatched junction nucleotides: 9. The CDR3 consists of 15 residues. The CDR3 region has the DNA TGTGCCAGCCCACCGGACAGGGGGCTTGTCGGGGAGCTGTTTTTT. As protein: CASPPDRGLVGELFF.

The CDR3 loop is CASSQVGGAAHGYTF. The CDR3 region has the DNA TGCGCCAGCAGCCAAGTTGGGGGCGCGGCTCATGGCTACACCTTC. The rearrangement joins TRBV4-1 to TRBJ1-2; possible D gene TRBD1, 6 bases. Per germline, CDR1 MGHRA and CDR2 YSYEKL. The CDR3 length is 15 residues. Trimming removed 1 base at V and 6 bases at J, with 15 bases between.

The rearrangement uses TRBV6-5 and TRBJ2-7; D ambiguous. V was shortened by 5 bases and J by 3 bases, with 11 bases between the two germline ends. The CDR3 sequence is 13 residues long. Germline-derived CDR1 and CDR2 are MNHEY and SVGAGI. The CDR3 loop is CASSRSSLYEQYF. CDR3 DNA: TGTGCCAGCAGTCGGTCCTCTCTCTACGAGCAGTACTTC.